Shown below are 23 T cell receptor beta chains from a single sample sequenced in a study of patients and donors after allogeneic stem cell transplantation. In TCRdb, the RT-PCR reads were re-called with MiXCR into one record per CDR3 protein. The sample comprises approximately 160,000 distinct CDR3 sequences, about 24% of which are singletons, and roughly 25% rests with the top ten. Material: blood, either unsorted or a sorted T cell fraction (not recorded which). The receptor source for this set is a human donor who was either an allogeneic HSCT recipient or a stem cell or donor lymphocyte infusion donor (not recorded which). It is not recorded whose cells these are; they may come from a transplant donor.

This clonotype was detected many times. J is TRBJ2-7 and V is TRBV12-3 or TRBV12-4; D gene ambiguous. CDR3 length: 12 residues. Trimming removed 6 bases from V and 0 bases from J, with 6 bases in between. The CDR3 nucleotides are TGTGCCAGCAGCCCTAGCTCCTACGAGCAGTACTTC. Translation gives CASSPSSYEQYF.

There are a few counts of this clonotype. The rearrangement joins TRBV6-2 or TRBV6-3 to TRBJ1-1; TRBD1 might be the D (5 bases). CDR3 length: 16 amino acids. V lost 2 bases to trimming and J lost 7 bases, with 20 bases between them. Germline values: CDR1 MNHEY, CDR2 SVGEGT. CDR3 region: CASSYDSLGQGLEAFF. The CDR3 nucleotides read TGTGCCAGCAGTTACGACAGCCTTGGGCAGGGTCTTGAAGCTTTCTTT.

This clonotype was detected only once. The V and J genes are TRBV28 and TRBJ1-1; D perhaps matches TRBD1 (6 bases). This CDR3 comprises 16 residues. From germline, CDR1 is MDHEN and CDR2 SYDVKM. V was shortened by 6 bases and J by 3 bases, with 20 bases between the two germline ends. As DNA, the CDR3 is TGTGCCAGCAGCTCCCTCCTGGGGGGGCTGGACACTGAAGCTTTCTTT. This encodes CASSSLLGGLDTEAFF.

This clonotype was detected a few times. The gene calls are TRBV27 and TRBJ2-1; D is ambiguous. The CDR3 is 15 amino acids. Between the trimmed V and J ends, which lost 2 bases and 6 bases, there was a span of 14 bases. The germline V gene has CDR1 MNHEY and CDR2 SMNVEV (reference sequence). CDR3 loop: CASSLTTNAPNEQFF. CDR3 nucleotide sequence: TGTGCCAGCAGTTTAACGACGAACGCCCCCAATGAGCAGTTCTTC.

CDR3 DNA: TGTGCCAGCAGCAAATGGCGGCTAGGAGTCCCCTACAATGAGCAGTTCTTC. Its translation is CASSKWRLGVPYNEQFF. This chain links TRBV21-1 with TRBJ2-1. TRBV21-1 is a pseudogene. This CDR3 region has 17 residues.

CDR3 region: CAWSAQGNFNYGYTF. The CDR3 DNA follows: TGTGCCTGGAGTGCCCAGGGCAATTTTAACTATGGCTACACCTTC. The chain uses TRBV30 and TRBJ1-2; TRBD1 is a possible D gene (5 bases). The CDR3 sequence is 15 residues long. Germline CDR1 is GTSNPN and CDR2 is SVGIG (reference sequence). V was shortened by 1 base and J by 1 base, with 13 bases between the two germline ends.

The rearrangement links TRBV20-1 to TRBJ2-7; D not certain. Germline loops: CDR1 DFQATT, CDR2 SNEGSKA (reference sequence). V was cut by 6 bases and J by 2 bases, with 23 bases left in between. There are 16 residues in the CDR3. The CDR3 coding sequence is TGCAGTGCCCCCTTTGGCAGCAACAAAGCCGCCTACGAGCAGTACTTC. Protein: CSAPFGSNKAAYEQYF.

The chain links TRBV18 to TRBJ2-5, with a weak D call TRBD1 (6 bases). Trimming took off 5 bases at V and 1 base at J, with 11 bases between the two ends. The CDR3 runs to 14 residues. The germline CDR1 and CDR2 sequences are KGHSH and LQKENI. The CDR3 loop is CASSSQGSQETQYF. The CDR3 bases are TGTGCCAGCTCATCACAGGGAAGCCAAGAGACCCAGTACTTC.

This clonotype has more than one count but fewer than ten. This chain connects TRBV27 to TRBJ2-1, with 7 bases identical to TRBD2. Per the germline V gene, CDR1 is MNHEY and CDR2 is SMNVEV (reference sequence). J lost 4 bases, V lost 1 base, and 7 bases had no gene match. CDR3 size: 16 residues. CDR3: CASSLWLGGSYNEQFF. The CDR3 DNA reads as TGTGCCAGCAGTTTATGGCTGGGCGGGAGTTACAATGAGCAGTTCTTC.

This chain links TRBV19 with TRBJ1-1; D gene uncertain. The CDR3 sequence is 14 residues long. V was clipped by 3 bases and J by 4 bases, with 12 bases between them. Germline V gives CDR1 LNHDA, CDR2 SQIVND (reference sequence). Here the CDR3 reads CASSIPAGGTEAFF. The CDR3 DNA reads as TGTGCCAGTAGTATTCCGGCAGGTGGCACTGAAGCTTTCTTT.

In the case of this clonotype: At one end, the junction sequence differs from germline, possibly due to a read error. The rearrangement joins TRBV7-9 to TRBJ2-4; D remains ambiguous. Germline lookup yields CDR1 SEHNR and CDR2 FQNEAQ (reference sequence). This CDR3 has 17 residues. The CDR3: CAISYYNPRLAKNIQYF. In DNA, the CDR3 is TGTGCCATCAGCTACTACAACCCGCGGCTAGCCAAAAACATTCAGTACTTC. The whole variable domain, remainder taken from reference TRBV7-9 and TRBJ2-4, is DTGVSQNPRHKITKRGQNVTFRCDPISEHNRLYWYRQTLGQGPEFLTYFQNEAQLEKSRLLSDRFSAERPKGSFSTLEIQRTEQGDSAMYLCAISYYNPRLAKNIQYFGAGTRLSVL.

This clonotype was recorded once. The chain combines TRBV6-2 or TRBV6-3 with TRBJ2-5, with D perhaps TRBD1 (6 bases). This CDR3 comprises 12 residues. V lost 7 bases, J lost 5 bases, and 11 bases lay in between. CDR1 MNHEY and CDR2 SVGEGT come from the germline V gene. The DNA of the CDR3 is TGTGCCAGCACTCCGACAGGCGAGACCCAGTACTTC. This codes for CASTPTGETQYF.

In its sample, this clonotype was seen a few times. The chain recombines TRBV24-1 with TRBJ2-2, with D maybe TRBD2 (6 bases). Germline lookup yields CDR1 KGHDR and CDR2 SFDVKD. V was cut by 3 bases and J by 3 bases, with 25 bases left in between. There are 20 residues in the CDR3. The CDR3 reads CATSDPTGTRSRRDTGELFF. DNA for the CDR3: TGTGCCACCAGTGATCCTACCGGGACTCGGAGCAGGAGGGACACCGGGGAGCTGTTTTTT.

In this sample, this clonotype turned up many times. The J gene is TRBJ1-4, the V gene TRBV20-1; D uncertain. Deletions cut 5 bases from V and 0 bases from J, with 16 bases between. CDR1 and CDR2 (germline): DFQATT, SNEGSKA (reference sequence). The CDR3 spans 16 residues. Written as DNA, the CDR3 is TGCAGTGCTGCCGGGATAGAAGTTGCAACTAATGAAAAACTGTTTTTT. Encoded protein: CSAAGIEVATNEKLFF.

The chain links TRBV20-1 to TRBJ2-1, with 13 bases fitting TRBD2. CDR3 length equals 16 residues. Germline V gives CDR1 DFQATT, CDR2 SNEGSKA (reference sequence). V lost 8 bases, J lost 4 bases, and 11 bases stayed unmatched. The CDR3 coding sequence is TGCAGTTTCGGGACTAGCGGGGCCCGATCTTACAATGAGCAGTTCTTC. It specifies CSFGTSGARSYNEQFF.

This chain uses TRBV12-3 or TRBV12-4 with TRBJ1-2, with no clear D. Trimming took 2 bases from V and 4 from J, leaving 11 bases between them. This CDR3 is 14 amino acids long. CDR3 sequence (DNA): TGTGCCAGCAGTTTATCCCCTCCAACCTATGGCTACACCTTC. It specifies CASSLSPPTYGYTF.

The V call is TRBV5-1, the J call TRBJ2-7; 9 bases align to TRBD1. Germline CDR1 SGHRS, CDR2 YFSETQ. This CDR3 is 16 amino acids long. The V segment lost 4 bases and the J segment 2 bases; nucleotides outside the gene matches: 10. The CDR3 reads CASSPTPRDRAYEQYF. The CDR3, as DNA: TGCGCCAGCAGCCCAACCCCCCGGGACAGGGCCTACGAGCAGTACTTC.

The CDR3 spells CASSEYLPGEQYF. CDR3 nucleotide sequence: TGTGCCAGCAGTGAATATCTCCCGGGCGAGCAGTACTTC. This sequence joins TRBV25-1 and TRBJ2-7, with no clear D. V gave up 0 bases and J gave up 6 bases, with 9 bases separating them. Germline loops: CDR1 MGHDK, CDR2 SYGVNS. This CDR3 is built from 13 residues.

The rearrangement joins TRBV29-1 to TRBJ2-7, with TRBD1 matching 7 bases. The CDR3 has 13 residues. Germline lookup yields CDR1 SQVTM and CDR2 ANQGSEA. Losses at the gene ends were 6 bases for V and 0 bases for J; bases not matched to a gene: 5. DNA for the CDR3: TGCAGCGTCTCCGGGACAGTCTCCTACGAGCAGTACTTC. It specifies CSVSGTVSYEQYF.

This rearrangement joins TRBV12-5 to TRBJ2-7, with 8 bases lining up with TRBD1. Trimming at V came to 5 bases and at J to 5 bases, leaving 5 bases not matched to a gene. The CDR3 runs to 13 residues. The V gene's germline CDR1 is LGHNT and CDR2 FRNRAP. The CDR3 loop reads CASGPGQGHEQYF. The CDR3 DNA is TGTGCTAGTGGTCCCGGACAGGGCCACGAGCAGTACTTC.

This rearrangement joins TRBV5-1 to TRBJ2-7, with TRBD1 matching over 7 bases. Unmatched junction bases numbered 6, after V lost 5 bases and J lost 7 bases. The germline CDR1 and CDR2 sequences are SGHRS and YFSETQ. The CDR3 runs to 12 residues. The CDR3 DNA reads as TGCGCCAGCAGTACTACAGGGGATGAGCAGTACTTC. Its translation is CASSTTGDEQYF.

This CDR3 reads CASSYSSGQGTYEQYF. DNA of the CDR3: TGTGCCAGCAGTTACTCATCCGGTCAGGGCACCTACGAGCAGTACTTC. V usage is TRBV6-5 and J usage is TRBJ2-7; a possible D gene is TRBD1 (5 bases). Trimming cost V 0 bases and J 2 bases, with 14 bases left between them. Germline CDR1 reads MNHEY; CDR2 reads SVGAGI. The CDR3 contains 16 residues.

The rearrangement uses TRBV13 and TRBJ2-7; the match to TRBD1 covers 8 bases. The CDR3 extends over 15 amino acids. In germline, CDR1 is PRHDT, CDR2 FYEKMQ (reference sequence). V lost 5 bases to trimming and J lost 6 bases; unmatched junction nucleotides: 12. The CDR3 DNA reads as TGTGCCAGCAGCGACCTCAGGGGGCCTAAGATCGAGCAGTACTTC. Its translation: CASSDLRGPKIEQYF.